One and the same sample provided the 18 T cell receptor beta chains below, sequenced in a study of OX40 agonist ivuxolimab in advanced cancers. Measured with immunoSEQ multiplex PCR; TCRdb has only the in-frame clones, and not every one. The sample yields under 65,000 clones, 70% to 90% seen once. Source: CD4+ or CD8+ T cells sorted from blood, taken in a trial of the OX40 agonist ivuxolimab. The receptors shown here come from an adult with an advanced solid tumor such as melanoma, head and neck, liver or kidney cancer.

This chain connects TRBV28 to TRBJ2-2; 9 nucleotides agree with TRBD2. The CDR3 loop spans 16 amino acids. V gave up 8 bases and J gave up 6 bases; unmatched junction bases: 13. Germline assignment: CDR1 MDHEN and CDR2 SYDVKM. Here the CDR3 reads CASGGGRASVAGELFF. The DNA of the CDR3 is TGTGCCAGCGGGGGCGGGAGGGCCTCAGTCGCCGGGGAGCTGTTTTTT.

In its sample, this clone was seen a few times. The chain employs TRBV11-3 and TRBJ2-1, with unresolved D. V was clipped by 4 bases and J by 5 bases, with 18 bases between them. The CDR3 is made up of 16 amino acids. Germline V lookup: CDR1 SGHNT, CDR2 YENEEA. The DNA for the CDR3 is TGTGCCAGCAGCTACGGAACTCCGAGCCGCCACAATGAGCAGTTCTTC. This gives the protein CASSYGTPSRHNEQFF.

The rearrangement links TRBV6-4 to TRBJ2-3; tentatively, D is TRBD2 (5 bases). V lost 10 bases and J lost 10, with 15 bases in between. The CDR3 covers 11 residues. In germline, CDR1 is MRHNA, CDR2 SNTAGT. The CDR3 region has the DNA TGTGCCACCCCGGCCCGGCGGGCGCAGTATTTT. The encoded protein is CATPARRAQYF.

The chain combines TRBV6-1 with TRBJ1-5; D is perhaps TRBD1 (6 bases). Germline assignment: CDR1 MNHNS and CDR2 SASEGT. The CDR3 totals 18 residues. V lost 2 bases and J 5 bases, leaving 22 bases between the germline ends. In DNA form, the CDR3 reads TGTGCCAGCAGTGAACAGGAGTTGGGCAGGGGCCCACATCAGCCCCAGCATTTT. Translated, it gives CASSEQELGRGPHQPQHF.

J is TRBJ2-2 and V is TRBV21-1; TRBD1 was called by the table and not checked on the DNA. TRBV21-1 is a pseudogene segment. The CDR3 totals 19 residues. For the CDR3, the DNA is TGTGCCAGCAGCAAAGTGTCCGGGACAGAGGGAGGGAACACCGGGGAGCTGTTTTTT. Translating it yields CASSKVSGTEGGNTGELFF.

This sequence joins TRBV7-3 and TRBJ2-1; D gene ambiguous. The CDR3 extends over 15 amino acids. CDR1 and CDR2 from the germline V gene are SGHTA and FQGTGA. V was clipped by 2 bases and J by 2 bases, with 10 bases between them. The CDR3 region is CASSLFGEAYNEQFF. Here the CDR3 DNA reads TGTGCCAGCAGCTTATTTGGGGAAGCCTACAATGAGCAGTTCTTC. The full variable domain, its missing parts supplied by reference TRBV7-3 and TRBJ2-1, is GAGVSQTPSNKVTEKGKYVELRCDPISGHTALYWYRQSLGQGPEFLIYFQGTGAADDSGLPNDRFFAVRPEGSVSTLKIQRTERGDSAVYLCASSLFGEAYNEQFFGPGTRLTVL.

This chain uses TRBV7-2 with TRBJ2-5; no clear D. The CDR3 is 13 residues long. The ends were cut back, 5 bases at V and 0 bases at J, with 7 bases in the middle. Germline assignment: CDR1 SGHTA and CDR2 FQGNSA. Here the CDR3 DNA reads TGTGCCAGCAGCAGAGACAACCAAGAGACCCAGTACTTC. Amino acid sequence: CASSRDNQETQYF.

The chain's CDR3 is CASRTGLAGGANTGELFF. As DNA, the CDR3 is TGTGCCAGCAGGACGGGACTAGCGGGAGGGGCGAACACCGGGGAGCTGTTTTTT. The gene calls are TRBV2 and TRBJ2-2; 16 bases align to TRBD2. CDR3 length: 18 amino acids. Per germline, CDR1 SNHLY and CDR2 FYNNEI. V lost 6 bases to trimming and J lost 0 bases; unmatched junction nucleotides: 4.

The CDR3 sequence is CASSPLILTLNQPQHF. As DNA, the CDR3 is TGTGCCAGTAGTCCGCTCATCCTAACATTAAACCAGCCCCAGCATTTT. The chain links TRBV19 to TRBJ1-5; D is ambiguous. The CDR3 extends over 16 amino acids. In germline, CDR1 is LNHDA, CDR2 SQIVND (reference sequence). Trimming shortened V by 5 bases and J by 7 bases, and 21 bases separated the two germline ends.

J is TRBJ2-1 and V is TRBV15; weak D call: TRBD2 (5 bases). Germline values: CDR1 LNHNV, CDR2 YYDKDF (reference sequence). CDR3 length: 15 amino acids. With 0 bases removed from V and 10 bases from J, the gap between germline ends came to 16 bases. CDR3 coding DNA: TGTGCCACCAGCAGAGATTTGGGAGCACCCGAGGAGCAGTTCTTC. Translating it yields CATSRDLGAPEEQFF. The variable domain in full, with the rest retrieved from reference TRBV15 and TRBJ2-1, is DAMVIQNPRYQVTQFGKPVTLSCSQTLNHNVMYWYQQKSSQAPKLLFHYYDKDFNNEADTPDNFQSRRPNTSFCFLDIRSPGLGDTAMYLCATSRDLGAPEEQFFGPGTRLTVL.

The CDR3 sequence: CASSQLAGLGEQYF. CDR3 coding DNA: TGTGCCAGCAGCCAACTAGCGGGATTGGGCGAGCAGTACTTC. The chain uses TRBV28 and TRBJ2-7, with TRBD2 identical over 10 bases. This CDR3 has 14 amino acids. Per the germline V gene, CDR1 is MDHEN and CDR2 is SYDVKM. V lost 6 bases and J lost 6; bases outside the gene matches: 8.

In this sample, this clone turned up once. V and J are TRBV6-1 and TRBJ2-5, with 8 bases fitting TRBD1. This CDR3 region has 14 residues. Germline V gives CDR1 MNHNS, CDR2 SASEGT. J was trimmed by 1 base and V by 5 bases; bases with no gene match: 3. The DNA of the CDR3 is TGTGCCAGCAGTCTTACAGGGGGCCAAGAGACCCAGTACTTC. Its translation is CASSLTGGQETQYF.

This clone has just one count. V and J are TRBV6-1 and TRBJ1-1; TRBD1 aligns across 11 bases. Germline CDR1 is MNHNS and CDR2 is SASEGT. The J segment lost 4 bases and the V segment lost 4 bases, leaving 8 bases of the junction unmatched. This CDR3 has 16 amino acids. The CDR3 here is CASSGSGGQGATEAFF. In DNA form, the CDR3 reads TGTGCCAGCAGTGGCTCCGGAGGACAGGGGGCCACTGAAGCTTTCTTT.

The chain uses TRBV18 and TRBJ1-5; D remains unclear. CDR3 size: 14 residues. From germline, CDR1 is KGHSH and CDR2 LQKENI. Trimming took 0 bases from V and 3 from J, leaving 6 bases between them. This chain's CDR3 is CASSPPGDNQPQHF. The DNA of the CDR3 is TGTGCCAGCTCACCACCGGGAGACAATCAGCCCCAGCATTTT.

As to this clone: The same CDR3 can be traced to other DNA sequences in this sample. The chain joins TRBV5-3 to TRBJ2-3, with 9 positions matching TRBD2. TRBV5-3 is an ORF, with its function uncertain. The trim removed 3 bases at V and 0 bases at J, leaving 5 bases unmatched. The CDR3 is 16 residues long. CDR3 nucleotides: TGTGCCAGAAGCTCGGGACTAGCTACGAGCACAGATACGCAGTATTTT. Translating gives CARSSGLATSTDTQYF.

J is TRBJ2-3 and V is TRBV7-2; the D gene is possibly TRBD1 (6 bases). V lost 7 bases and J lost 1, with 15 bases in between. Germline-derived CDR1 and CDR2 are SGHTA and FQGNSA. This CDR3 has 15 residues. The CDR3 here is CASTPNRVGTDTQYF. CDR3 bases: TGTGCCAGCACCCCGAACAGGGTCGGCACAGATACGCAGTATTTT.

This clone was detected only once. The chain uses TRBV6-6 and TRBJ2-1; 9 bases agree with TRBD1. After removal of 2 bases from V and 9 bases from J, the junction contained 5 bases not matched to a gene. The germline V gene encodes CDR1 MNHNY and CDR2 SVGAGI (reference sequence). The CDR3 has 14 amino acids. The CDR3 sequence is CASSYRDRAREQFF. The CDR3 DNA sequence: TGTGCCAGCAGTTACCGGGACAGGGCACGTGAGCAGTTCTTC.

The genes are TRBV6-6 and TRBJ2-7, with a possible D match to TRBD1 (5 bases). The germline V gene encodes CDR1 MNHNY and CDR2 SVGAGI (reference sequence). V lost 1 base and J lost 0, with 13 bases in between. The CDR3 sequence is 16 residues long. The CDR3 DNA follows: TGTGCCAGCAGTTACTGGGGCCAGGCAAGCTCCTACGAGCAGTACTTC. This gives the protein CASSYWGQASSYEQYF.